What follows are 14 T cell receptor beta chains derived from one specimen sequenced in a study of blood T cell repertoires in COVID-19. Assay used: immunoSEQ multiplex PCR; TCRdb lists only in-frame clones, some missing. Of fewer than 200,000 clones in the sample, 70% to 80% were seen once. The sample consisted of peripheral blood. The receptors come from a woman aged 55-70 years with COVID-19, enrolled during active disease.

This clone was detected only a few times. The chain carries TRBV9 and TRBJ2-5, with D possibly matching TRBD1 (7 bases). Trimming removed 0 bases from V and 2 bases from J, with 20 bases in between. This CDR3 is built from 18 residues. Germline CDR1 reads SGDLS; CDR2 reads YYNGEE. The CDR3 region is CASSVGFRGVPAQETQYF. As DNA, the CDR3 is TGTGCCAGCAGCGTAGGGTTCAGGGGGGTGCCCGCGCAAGAGACCCAGTACTTC.

The chain couples TRBV7-9 to TRBJ2-1, with D unclear. Germline V gene data show CDR1 as SEHNR and CDR2 as FQNEAQ (reference sequence). This CDR3 comprises 14 residues. V was trimmed by 1 base and J by 7 bases, leaving 11 bases between them. In DNA form, the CDR3 reads TGTGCCAGCAGCTTAGGGCAGATCTGGAATGAGCAGTTCTTC. It translates to CASSLGQIWNEQFF.

The chain joins TRBV6-2 or TRBV6-3 to TRBJ2-3, with 8 bases identical to TRBD1. J lost 1 base, V lost 7 bases, and 13 bases had no gene match. Germline CDR1 and CDR2: MNHEY and SVGEGT. The CDR3 sequence is 17 residues long. CDR3 in amino acids: CASTPSGTGKRTDTQYF. DNA of the CDR3: TGTGCCAGCACCCCTTCTGGGACAGGAAAACGCACAGATACGCAGTATTTT.

V gene TRBV5-4 combines with J gene TRBJ2-5; D may be TRBD2 (6 bases). The CDR3 has 13 residues. Trimming cost V 4 bases and J 4 bases, with 11 bases left between them. The germline V gene encodes CDR1 SGHNT and CDR2 YYREEE (reference sequence). The CDR3 reads CASSLSGRETQYF. The CDR3 DNA sequence: TGTGCCAGCAGCCTCTCCGGGAGAGAGACCCAGTACTTC.

This clone showed up just a few times. The rearrangement joins TRBV7-2 to TRBJ2-1; possible D gene TRBD2, 7 bases. Germline lookup yields CDR1 SGHTA and CDR2 FQGNSA. The CDR3 is 16 amino acids. Trimming left V 1 base short and J 8 bases short, with 18 bases between. CDR3 sequence: CASSLVVGGGTDEQFF. The CDR3 region has the DNA TGTGCCAGCAGCTTAGTTGTGGGAGGGGGAACTGATGAGCAGTTCTTC.

This clone was detected only a few times. The chain combines TRBV15 with TRBJ1-3, with D maybe TRBD1 (5 bases). V lost 1 base and J lost 7, with 14 bases in between. This CDR3 spans 15 amino acids. Germline CDR1 reads LNHNV; CDR2 reads YYDKDF (reference sequence). CDR3 sequence: CATSRVAGLSNTIYF. CDR3 coding DNA: TGTGCCACCAGCAGAGTAGCGGGACTCTCGAACACCATATATTTT.

This clone has only one observation. The CDR3 spells CASSFGVGGRVQPQHF. The CDR3 DNA sequence: TGTGCCAGCAGTTTTGGCGTAGGGGGGAGGGTTCAGCCCCAGCATTTT. This chain links TRBV28 with TRBJ1-5, with a weak D call TRBD1 (6 bases). The CDR3 contains 16 residues. From germline, CDR1 is MDHEN and CDR2 SYDVKM. Deletions cut 3 bases from V and 6 bases from J, with 18 bases between.

The chain uses TRBV28 and TRBJ2-5; D is perhaps TRBD1 (6 bases). Per the germline V gene, CDR1 is MDHEN and CDR2 is SYDVKM. V was cut by 6 bases and J by 2 bases, with 13 bases left in between. CDR3 length: 14 residues. The CDR3 sequence is CASRTYREQETQYF. CDR3 nucleotide sequence: TGTGCCAGCAGAACTTACAGGGAACAAGAGACCCAGTACTTC.

The chain employs TRBV5-6 and TRBJ2-1; TRBD2 matches 8 bases. There are 13 residues in the CDR3. With V trimmed by 4 bases and J by 9 bases, 6 bases remained unmatched. Germline-derived CDR1 and CDR2 are SGHDT and YYEEEE. CDR3 sequence: CASSTGGSGEQFF. CDR3 DNA sequence: TGTGCCAGCAGCACGGGGGGGTCGGGTGAGCAGTTCTTC.

The V call is TRBV27, the J call TRBJ2-1, with TRBD2 identical over 12 bases. The length of the CDR3 is 20 residues. With V trimmed by 7 bases and J by 0 bases, 16 bases remained unmatched. Germline V gene sequence: CDR1 MNHEY, CDR2 SMNVEV (reference sequence). CDR3 amino acids: CASKVRLAGGRAVSYNEQFF. The CDR3 region has the DNA TGTGCCAGCAAGGTTCGGCTAGCGGGGGGGCGGGCGGTCTCCTACAATGAGCAGTTCTTC.

This clone was seen more than once but under ten times. The V and J genes are TRBV19 and TRBJ2-5; the match to TRBD2 covers 9 bases. J lost 4 bases, V lost 1 base, and 7 bases had no gene match. Germline V CDR1 and CDR2: LNHDA, SQIVND (reference sequence). CDR3 length equals 16 residues. This chain's CDR3 is CASSIGVSGSPETQYF. The CDR3 region has the DNA TGTGCCAGTAGTATAGGGGTTAGCGGGAGCCCAGAGACCCAGTACTTC.

The genes are TRBV29-1 and TRBJ1-2, with D perhaps TRBD1 (5 bases). The CDR3 has 13 residues. Germline values: CDR1 SQVTM, CDR2 ANQGSEA. The V end was cut by 4 bases, the J end by 5 bases, with 14 bases between. CDR3 protein: CSVAWGVSYGYTF. The CDR3 DNA is TGCAGCGTTGCGTGGGGCGTGAGTTATGGCTACACCTTC.

The rearrangement joins TRBV6-2 or TRBV6-3 to TRBJ2-7; 10 positions agree with TRBD2. The V gene end was trimmed by 2 bases and the J gene end by 5 bases; junction bases not matched to a gene: 6. The CDR3 is 15 residues long. The germline V gene has CDR1 MNHEY and CDR2 SVGEGT. In DNA, the CDR3 is TGTGCCAGCAGTTACGACCTAGCGGGAGTAGACGAGCAGTACTTC. It codes for CASSYDLAGVDEQYF.

The J gene is TRBJ1-3, the V gene TRBV19; possible D gene TRBD1, 6 bases. Per germline, CDR1 LNHDA and CDR2 SQIVND (reference sequence). V lost 0 bases, J lost 2 bases, and 14 bases lay in between. CDR3 length: 17 amino acids. CDR3 nucleotides: TGTGCCAGTAGTATAGATGGGGGCATCGCGACTGGAAACACCATATATTTT. Encoded protein: CASSIDGGIATGNTIYF.